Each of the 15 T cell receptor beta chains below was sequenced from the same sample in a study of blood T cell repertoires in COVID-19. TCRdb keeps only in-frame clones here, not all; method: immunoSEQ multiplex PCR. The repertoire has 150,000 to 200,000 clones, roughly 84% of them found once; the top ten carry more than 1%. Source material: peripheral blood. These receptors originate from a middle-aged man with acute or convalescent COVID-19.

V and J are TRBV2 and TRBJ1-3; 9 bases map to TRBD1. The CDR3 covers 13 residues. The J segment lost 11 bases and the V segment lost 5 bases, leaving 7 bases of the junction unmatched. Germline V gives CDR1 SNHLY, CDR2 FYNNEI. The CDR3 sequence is CASSSGTGSSIYF. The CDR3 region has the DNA TGTGCCAGCAGTTCCGGGACAGGGTCTTCCATATATTTT.

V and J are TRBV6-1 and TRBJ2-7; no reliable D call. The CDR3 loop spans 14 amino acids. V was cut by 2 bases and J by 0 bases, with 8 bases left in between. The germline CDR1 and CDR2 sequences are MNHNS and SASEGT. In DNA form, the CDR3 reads TGTGCCAGCAGTGAAATGTCGAGCTCCTACGAGCAGTACTTC. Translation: CASSEMSSSYEQYF.

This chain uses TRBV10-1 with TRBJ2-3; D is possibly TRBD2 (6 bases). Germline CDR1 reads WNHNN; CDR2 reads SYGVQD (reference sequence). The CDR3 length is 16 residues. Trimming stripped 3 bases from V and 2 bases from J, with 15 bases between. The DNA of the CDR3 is TGCGCCAGCAGTGACATGGGTCCGGGGGACACAGATACGCAGTATTTT. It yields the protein CASSDMGPGDTDTQYF.

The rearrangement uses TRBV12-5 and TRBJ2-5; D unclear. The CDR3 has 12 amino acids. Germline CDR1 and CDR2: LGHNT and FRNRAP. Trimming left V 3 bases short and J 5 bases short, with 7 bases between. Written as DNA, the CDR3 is TGTGCTAGTGGTTTTGGAGCCGAGACCCAGTACTTC. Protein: CASGFGAETQYF.

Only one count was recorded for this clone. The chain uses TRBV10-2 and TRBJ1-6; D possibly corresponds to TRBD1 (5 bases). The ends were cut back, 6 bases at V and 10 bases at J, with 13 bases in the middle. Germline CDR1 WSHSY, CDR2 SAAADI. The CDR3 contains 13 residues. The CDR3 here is CASSGLQGSPLHF. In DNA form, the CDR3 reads TGCGCCAGCAGCGGGCTCCAGGGATCACCCCTCCACTTT.

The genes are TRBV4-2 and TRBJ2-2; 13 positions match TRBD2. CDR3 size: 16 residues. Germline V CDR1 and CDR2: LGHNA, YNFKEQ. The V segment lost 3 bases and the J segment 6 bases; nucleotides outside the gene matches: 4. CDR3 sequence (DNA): TGTGCCAGCAGCCAGCTACTAGCGGGGGGGCCCGGGGAGCTGTTTTTT. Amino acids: CASSQLLAGGPGELFF.

CDR3 sequence: CSAGTGVGYTEAFF. In DNA form, the CDR3 reads TGCAGCGCAGGGACAGGGGTGGGATACACTGAAGCTTTCTTT. The chain links TRBV29-1 to TRBJ1-1; TRBD1 aligns across 10 bases. Germline V gives CDR1 SQVTM, CDR2 ANQGSEA. Trimming at V came to 7 bases and at J to 3 bases, leaving 8 bases not matched to a gene. CDR3 length: 14 amino acids.

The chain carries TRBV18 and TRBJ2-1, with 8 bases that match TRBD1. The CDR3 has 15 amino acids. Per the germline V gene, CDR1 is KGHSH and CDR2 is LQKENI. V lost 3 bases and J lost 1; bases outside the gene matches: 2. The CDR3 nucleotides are TGTGCCAGCTCACCTGGACAGGGATCCTACAATGAGCAGTTCTTC. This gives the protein CASSPGQGSYNEQFF.

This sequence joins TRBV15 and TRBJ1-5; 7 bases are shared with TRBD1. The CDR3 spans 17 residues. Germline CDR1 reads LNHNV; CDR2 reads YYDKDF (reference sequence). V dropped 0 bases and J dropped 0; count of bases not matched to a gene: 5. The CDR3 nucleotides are TGTGCCACCAGCAGAGATCAGACAGGGCTTAGCAATCAGCCCCAGCATTTT. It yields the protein CATSRDQTGLSNQPQHF. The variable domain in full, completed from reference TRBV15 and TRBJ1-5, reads DAMVIQNPRYQVTQFGKPVTLSCSQTLNHNVMYWYQQKSSQAPKLLFHYYDKDFNNEADTPDNFQSRRPNTSFCFLDIRSPGLGDTAMYLCATSRDQTGLSNQPQHFGDGTRLSIL.

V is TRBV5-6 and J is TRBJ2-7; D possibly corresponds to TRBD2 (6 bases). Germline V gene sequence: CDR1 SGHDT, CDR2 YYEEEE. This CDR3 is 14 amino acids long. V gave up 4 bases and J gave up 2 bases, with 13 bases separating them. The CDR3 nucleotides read TGTGCCAGCAGCCCGGAGCGGGTAACCTACGAGCAGTACTTC. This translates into CASSPERVTYEQYF.

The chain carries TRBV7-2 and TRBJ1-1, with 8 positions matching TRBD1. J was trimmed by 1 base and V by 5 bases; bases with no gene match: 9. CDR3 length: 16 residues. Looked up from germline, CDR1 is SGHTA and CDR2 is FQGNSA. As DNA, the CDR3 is TGTGCCAGCAGCGATACCGGCAGGGGGCAGAACACTGAAGCTTTCTTT. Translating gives CASSDTGRGQNTEAFF.

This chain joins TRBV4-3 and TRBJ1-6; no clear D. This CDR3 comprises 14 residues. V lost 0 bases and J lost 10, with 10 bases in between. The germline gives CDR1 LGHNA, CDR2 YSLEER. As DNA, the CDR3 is TGCGCCAGCAGCCAAGATCGGTCTTTCTCACCCCTCCACTTT. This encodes CASSQDRSFSPLHF.

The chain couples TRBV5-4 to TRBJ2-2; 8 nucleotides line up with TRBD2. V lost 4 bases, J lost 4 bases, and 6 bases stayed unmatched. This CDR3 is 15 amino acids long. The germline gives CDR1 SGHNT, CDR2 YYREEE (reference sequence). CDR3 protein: CASSTQRGSTGELFF. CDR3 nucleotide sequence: TGTGCCAGCAGCACTCAGCGGGGGAGCACCGGGGAGCTGTTTTTT. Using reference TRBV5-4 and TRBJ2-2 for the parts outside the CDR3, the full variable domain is ETGVTQSPTHLIKTRGQQVTLRCSSQSGHNTVSWYQQALGQGPQFIFQYYREEENGRGNFPPRFSGLQFPNYSSELNVNALELDDSALYLCASSTQRGSTGELFFGEGSRLTVL.

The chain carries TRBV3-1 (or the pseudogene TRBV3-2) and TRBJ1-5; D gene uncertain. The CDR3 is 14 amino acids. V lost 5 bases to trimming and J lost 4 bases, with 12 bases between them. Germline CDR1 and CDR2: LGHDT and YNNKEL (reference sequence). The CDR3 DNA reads TGTGCCAGCAGCGACAACGGCCGGAATCAGCCCCAGCATTTT. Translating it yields CASSDNGRNQPQHF.

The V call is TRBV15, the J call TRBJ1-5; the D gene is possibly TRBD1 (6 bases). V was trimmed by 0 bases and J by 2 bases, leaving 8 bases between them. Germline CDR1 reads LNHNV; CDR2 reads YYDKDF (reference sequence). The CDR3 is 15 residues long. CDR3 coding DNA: TGTGCCACCAGCAGAGATCGACAGGGCAATCAGCCCCAGCATTTT. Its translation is CATSRDRQGNQPQHF.